This paragraph covers one T cell receptor beta chain sequence. These data originate in a study of blood T cell repertoires in COVID-19. Across the study: Sites in the United States, Italy and Spain provided acute and convalescent COVID-19 samples. From T cells, B-cell-depleted T cells, or PBMCs came the material, which was cDNA or gDNA.

CDR1 and CDR2 (germline): ENHRY, SYGVKD. The CDR3 contains 14 residues. Trimming took 10 bases from V and 1 from J, leaving 16 bases between them. Original handling: Reference gene primer amplification gave estimated nucleated cell counts. Measured with immunoSEQ multiplex PCR; TCRdb has only the in-frame clones, and not every one. The V and J calls and clone size come from that table; D and trimming were worked out from the DNA. The sample records some 200,000 clones, 75% to 85% being singletons. Followed longitudinally, the Seattle patients had been enrolled during active infection. The source is a woman younger than 45 with COVID-19, enrolled during active disease. The material sequenced was peripheral blood. V and J are TRBV10-3 and TRBJ1-1; the D gene is possibly TRBD1 (5 bases). CDR3 DNA: TGTGCCAGCGCTACCCAACAGGAGAACACTGAAGCTTTCTTT. Translation: CASATQQENTEAFF.